This TCR beta chain was recorded in a study of CDR3 diversity in severe acne. Only one count was recorded for this clonotype. This CDR3 has 12 amino acids. Germline V gene lookup returns CDR1 MNHEY and CDR2 SMNVEV (reference sequence). With 3 bases removed from V and 9 bases from J, the gap between germline ends came to 6 bases. One entry per CDR3 protein results from TCRdb running MiXCR on the PCR reads. Of tens of thousands of distinct CDR3 sequences in the sample, over 40% were seen once. This sequence originates from a male donor in good health, without acne. The specimen was blood. The V and J genes are TRBV27 and TRBJ1-6; D is uncertain. The CDR3 sequence: CASSFRGSPLHF. The CDR3 DNA reads as TGTGCCAGCAGTTTTCGTGGTTCACCCCTCCACTTT.